This TCR beta chain was sequenced in a study of chemoradiotherapy in HPV16-positive cancers. Study results and caveats: Non-HPV-specific T cells did not expand in tumors during treatment, whereas candidate HPV-specific clones and E7-related motifs did.

Sequencing used immunoSEQ multiplex PCR; TCRdb keeps in-frame clones, though not all of them. The data hold around 30,000 clones, with 80% to 90% observed a single time. CDR3 length equals 18 residues. With regard to this clone: What it binds is unknown.

The TCR originated in a human donor with HPV-associated anogenital cancer. The gene calls are TRBV21-1 and TRBJ1-2. TRBV21-1 is a listed pseudogene. Sequenced here: blood, sampled from a patient who underwent chemoradiotherapy. The CDR3 DNA reads TGTGCCAGCAGCAAAAGAAGGCAGGAGGGACCGGTTGGTTATGGCTACACCTTC. It yields the protein CASSKRRQEGPVGYGYTF.